Given below is one T cell receptor beta chain in context. As yet, its antigen is unknown. Time point denoted: newly diagnosed GD, antithyroid drugs for less than 3 months. There was RNA extracted from PBMCs, and the TCR library was made from it. This CDR3 comprises 12 residues. The germline V gene has CDR1 SQVTM and CDR2 ANQGSEA. The germline V and J ends were trimmed by 5 bases and 0 bases, with 7 bases remaining between them. Arm-PCR of CDR3 regions and iRepertoire HTBI primers were the basis on which TCR beta libraries were built. Per the original methods: Identification across samples found approximately 60 TRBV and approximately 15 TRBJ segments. TCRdb reprocessed the multiplex PCR reads with MiXCR, giving one entry per CDR3 protein. The V and J calls shown here were made by TCRdb, not taken from the authors' results. Of about 620,000 distinct CDR3 sequences listed, 15% to 20% were seen once; the top ten hold about 20%.

The sample originates from a study of regulatory T cells in long-lasting Graves disease. Study in general: Antithyroid drug use was under 3 months in newly diagnosed Graves' patients.

Study observations and caveats: Persistent disease was associated with favored TRBV28 usage and with favored use of TRBJ1-2 and TRBJ2-5.

These sequences were also reported in another study, on T cells in Graves' hyperthyroidism and ophthalmopathy. From that paper: During a first-round RT-PCR of the TCR CDR3, the HTBI primer set was used.

This sample comprised peripheral blood mononuclear cells (PBMCs), obtained at new diagnosis, from a patient treated with antithyroid drugs. The receptor's source is a woman aged 30 to 39 with Graves disease. The genes are TRBV29-1 and TRBJ1-1; D gene ambiguous. The CDR3 DNA is TGCAGCGTTACGGAGGTGAACACTGAAGCTTTCTTT. Amino acids: CSVTEVNTEAFF.